This TCR beta chain came from a study of radiotherapy plus CTLA-4 blockade in lung cancer. General observations from the study: Tumor-derived TCR clones expanded in blood after radiotherapy plus ipilimumab.

TCRdb's table, derived via immunoSEQ multiplex PCR, lists solely in-frame clones and lacks some. In the table there are some 87,000 clones, about 80% of which are singletons. V was pared by 0 bases and J by 6 bases, with 18 bases between. CDR3 length: 16 amino acids. Germline values: CDR1 SGHNT, CDR2 YYREEE (reference sequence). For this clone: Its cognate antigen is unknown.

The sequence came from a human donor with non-small cell lung cancer that progressed on radiotherapy plus ipilimumab. The gene calls are TRBV5-4 and TRBJ1-1; D ambiguous. The specimen was peripheral blood, collected from a patient treated with radiotherapy plus ipilimumab. The CDR3 reads CASSLGMEIGRPEAFF. The CDR3, as DNA: TGTGCCAGCAGCTTGGGGATGGAAATAGGCCGTCCTGAAGCTTTCTTT.